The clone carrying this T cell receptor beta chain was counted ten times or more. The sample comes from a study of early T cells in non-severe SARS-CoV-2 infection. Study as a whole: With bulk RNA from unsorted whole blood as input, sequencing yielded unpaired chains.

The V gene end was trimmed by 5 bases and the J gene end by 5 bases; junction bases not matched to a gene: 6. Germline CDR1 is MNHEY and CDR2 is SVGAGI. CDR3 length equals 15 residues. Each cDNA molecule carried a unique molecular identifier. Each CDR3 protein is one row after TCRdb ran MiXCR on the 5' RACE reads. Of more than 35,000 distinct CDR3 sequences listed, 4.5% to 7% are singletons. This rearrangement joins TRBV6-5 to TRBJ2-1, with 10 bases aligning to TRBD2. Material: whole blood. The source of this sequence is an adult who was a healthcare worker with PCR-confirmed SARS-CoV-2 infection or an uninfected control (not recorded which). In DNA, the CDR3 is TGTGCCAGCAGTCACGGACTAGCGGAAAACAATGAGCAGTTCTTC. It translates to CASSHGLAENNEQFF.